This T cell receptor beta chain was captured by sequencing in a study of vaccination effects on CD4 cells after COVID-19. Study conclusions and caveats: Marked clonal contraction of infection- and vaccine-induced clones was seen late after vaccination.

Germline V gene data show CDR1 as SGHNT and CDR2 as YYREEE (reference sequence). V was clipped by 0 bases and J by 3 bases; unmatched bases: 2. The CDR3 extends over 16 amino acids. In the ViraFEST assay, antigen-specific CD4+ clonotypes were identified by expansion after peptide-pool stimulation. CD4+ T cells were isolated after around 10 days of culture. Negative nucleocapsid antibody tests before and after vaccination confirmed no previous SARS-CoV-2 infection. The table came from immunoSEQ multiplex PCR; TCRdb's copy has only in-frame clones and leaves some out. The table records 25,000 to 30,000 clones, about 70% of them present only once. On this clone: Its antigen is currently unknown.

The chain is built from TRBV5-4 and TRBJ2-1; 11 bases agree with TRBD2. The sample consisted of CD4+ T cells from PBMCs cultured with HCoV-NL63 spike peptides, taken before COVID-19 vaccination. The receptor's source is a human donor who received a COVID-19 vaccine. The CDR3, as DNA: TGTGCCAGCAGCTTGGACCTAGCGGGAGGCTACAATGAGCAGTTCTTC. The encoded protein is CASSLDLAGGYNEQFF.